The entry below describes one TCR beta chain. The data belong to a study of blood T cell repertoires in COVID-19. CDR1 and CDR2 from the germline V gene are MGHRA and YSYEKL. V shed 4 bases and J shed 4 bases, with 10 bases lying between them. This CDR3 region has 14 residues. Using immunoSEQ multiplex PCR, the repertoire was profiled, and TCRdb retains in-frame clones only, with some absent. This table holds some 120,000 clones, roughly 83% found once. Material: peripheral blood. The rearrangement uses TRBV4-1 and TRBJ1-4; D is perhaps TRBD1 (5 bases). The source is a woman between 45 and 65 years old with acute or convalescent COVID-19. As DNA, the CDR3 is TGCGCCAGCAGCCTAGGGGTGGGTAATGAAAAACTGTTTTTT. This encodes CASSLGVGNEKLFF.